The rows below give T cell receptor beta chains drawn from one sample of a study of cytomegalovirus exposure and HLA in healthy donors. TCRdb's copy holds only in-frame clones and misses some; the assay was immunoSEQ multiplex PCR. Among about 140,000 clones, 70% to 75% were seen once, and the ten largest hold approximately 1.6%. Sequenced: PBMCs. The receptors originated from a woman aged 25 to 39 in good health and CMV-seronegative. The conserved cysteine and the conserved F or W are not part of the CDR3 here.

v_gene	j_gene	CDR3aa
TRBV6-5	TRBJ1-6	ASSYWGDNNSPLH
TRBV7-2	TRBJ2-5	ASSLGGPTETQY
TRBV11-2	TRBJ2-7	ASSGLVVGGAYEQY
TRBV10-3	TRBJ2-3	AISGGDTQY
TRBV10-2	TRBJ2-5	ASSESNGVQETQY
TRBV18	TRBJ2-5	ASSGMEGRETQY
TRBV5-6	TRBJ2-3	ASSLGGPDTQY
TRBV7-3	TRBJ2-3	ASSLGLQSTDTQY
TRBV2	TRBJ1-4	ASSDLGGNEKLF
TRBV2	TRBJ2-1	ASNGQGRVDEQF